The rows below give T cell receptor beta chains drawn from one sample of a study of OX40 agonist ivuxolimab in advanced cancers. This table comes from immunoSEQ multiplex PCR, and its TCRdb copy is limited to in-frame clones, with some not included. Of about 11,000 clones listed, 86% are singletons. The sequences come from CD4+ or CD8+ T cells sorted from blood, collected in a trial of the OX40 agonist ivuxolimab. The source of these receptors is an adult with an advanced solid tumor such as melanoma, head and neck, liver or kidney cancer. The CDR3 runs from the conserved cysteine through the conserved F or W. The D gene is left open where the match is weak. The size field is filled for only some rows; it gives once, few, many or a size class.

-	TRBV5-1	-	CASSWGTVRTETQYF
-	TRBV29-1	-	CSASNVVGSSYNEQFF
-	TRBV9	-	CASSVDANEQFF
-	TRBV5-4	-	CASSLIGQGPHGYTF
-	TRBV4-1	TRBD2	CASSPRMAGDWYNEQFF
-	TRBV7-9	-	CASSVTTGIAYEQYF
-	TRBV6-6	TRBD1	CASNLRDRGHYEQYF
few	TRBV5-4	-	CASSFIWAPDGYTF
-	TRBV12-5	-	CASGWTDSNTGELFF
-	TRBV6-4	-	CASSDSIENTDTQYF
-	TRBV6-1	TRBD2	CANSLLAGGPNTQYF
-	TRBV4-1	-	CASSQSRETTYEQYF
-	TRBV19	-	CASHSPGYDEQYF
-	TRBV27	TRBD1	CASTFAAGGGGYTF
-	TRBV7-9	TRBD2	CASSPGLLSTDTQYF
-	TRBV6-5	TRBD2	CASSLTSGQETQYF
once	TRBV2	TRBD1	CASRPGTGAFETQYF
-	TRBV7-2	-	CASSFGEDYGYTF
-	TRBV28	-	CATTRGTSYNEQFF
-	TRBV9	TRBD2	CASSETSGRDEQFF
-	TRBV7-8	-	CASSLALTGEGTQYF
-	TRBV21-1	-	CASRVRTSGEHRGAVF
-	TRBV7-9	-	CASSMGPNNEQFF
-	TRBV5-1	TRBD2	CASSSLAGGDTDTQYF
-	TRBV11-3	TRBD2	CASSLGGLAGGPYNEQFF
-	TRBV6-1	-	CASMPVGDITGELFF
-	TRBV10-1	-	CASSESRGGEQYF
-	TRBV28	TRBD1	CASSFPGQISNQPQHF
-	TRBV28	-	CATTGGGGEQYF
-	TRBV10-3	TRBD1	CAITEAGTDNTEAFF
-	TRBV4-1	-	CASSPRGTEAFF
-	TRBV5-6	-	CASSPGSYEQYF
once	TRBV7-8	-	CASSLLGASYEQYF
-	TRBV4-1	TRBD2	CASSQLAGADNEQFF
-	TRBV28	TRBD2	CASIRTSGATGELFF
-	TRBV6-1	-	CASSLGGGGEKLFF